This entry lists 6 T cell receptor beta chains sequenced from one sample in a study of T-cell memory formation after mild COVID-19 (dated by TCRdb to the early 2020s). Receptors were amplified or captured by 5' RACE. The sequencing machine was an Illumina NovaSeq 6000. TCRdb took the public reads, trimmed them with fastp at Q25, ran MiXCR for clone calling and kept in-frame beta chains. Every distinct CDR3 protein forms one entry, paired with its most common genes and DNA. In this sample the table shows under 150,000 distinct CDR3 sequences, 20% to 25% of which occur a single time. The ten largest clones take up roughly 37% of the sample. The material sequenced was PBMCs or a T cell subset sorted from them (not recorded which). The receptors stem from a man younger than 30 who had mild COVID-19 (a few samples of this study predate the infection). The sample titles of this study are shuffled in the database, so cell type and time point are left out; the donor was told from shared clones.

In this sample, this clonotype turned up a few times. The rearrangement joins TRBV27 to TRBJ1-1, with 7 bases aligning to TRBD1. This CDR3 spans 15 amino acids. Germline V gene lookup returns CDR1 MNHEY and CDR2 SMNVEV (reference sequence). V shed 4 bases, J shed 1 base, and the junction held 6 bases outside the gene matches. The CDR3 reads CASSSTGITNTEAFF. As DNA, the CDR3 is TGTGCCAGCAGTTCGACAGGGATAACGAACACTGAAGCTTTCTTT.

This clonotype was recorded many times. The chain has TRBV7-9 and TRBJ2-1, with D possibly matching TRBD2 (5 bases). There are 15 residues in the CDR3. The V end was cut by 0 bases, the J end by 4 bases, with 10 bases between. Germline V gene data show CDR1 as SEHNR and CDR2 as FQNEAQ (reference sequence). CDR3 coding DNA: TGTGCCAGCAGCTTAGCGAGCGGACCTTACAATGAGCAGTTCTTC. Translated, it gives CASSLASGPYNEQFF.

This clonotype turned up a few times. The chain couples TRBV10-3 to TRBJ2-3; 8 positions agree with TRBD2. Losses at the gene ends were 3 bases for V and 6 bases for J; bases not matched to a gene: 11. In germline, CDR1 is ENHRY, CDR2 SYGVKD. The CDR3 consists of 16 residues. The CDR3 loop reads CAISDSGGGTRDTQYF. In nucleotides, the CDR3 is TGTGCCATCAGTGATTCGGGCGGGGGGACCCGGGATACGCAGTATTTT.

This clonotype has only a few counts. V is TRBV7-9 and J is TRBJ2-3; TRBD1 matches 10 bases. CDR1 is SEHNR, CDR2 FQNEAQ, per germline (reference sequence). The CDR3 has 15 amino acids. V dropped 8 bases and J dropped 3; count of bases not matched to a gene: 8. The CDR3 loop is CASGDRGLLTDTQYF. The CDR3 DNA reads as TGTGCCAGCGGAGACAGGGGGCTCTTAACAGATACGCAGTATTTT.

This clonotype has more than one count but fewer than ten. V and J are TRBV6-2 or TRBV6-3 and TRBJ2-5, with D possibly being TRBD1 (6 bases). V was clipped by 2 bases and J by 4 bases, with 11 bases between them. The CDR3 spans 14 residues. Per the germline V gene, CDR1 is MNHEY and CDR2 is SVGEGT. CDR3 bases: TGTGCCAGCAGTTACCTGGACAGTGGAGAGACCCAGTACTTC. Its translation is CASSYLDSGETQYF.

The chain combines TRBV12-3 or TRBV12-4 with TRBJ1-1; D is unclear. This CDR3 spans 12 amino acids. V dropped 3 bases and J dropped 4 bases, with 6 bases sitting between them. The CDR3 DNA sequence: TGTGCCAGCAGTTTTGCAGGCACTGAAGCTTTCTTT. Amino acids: CASSFAGTEAFF.